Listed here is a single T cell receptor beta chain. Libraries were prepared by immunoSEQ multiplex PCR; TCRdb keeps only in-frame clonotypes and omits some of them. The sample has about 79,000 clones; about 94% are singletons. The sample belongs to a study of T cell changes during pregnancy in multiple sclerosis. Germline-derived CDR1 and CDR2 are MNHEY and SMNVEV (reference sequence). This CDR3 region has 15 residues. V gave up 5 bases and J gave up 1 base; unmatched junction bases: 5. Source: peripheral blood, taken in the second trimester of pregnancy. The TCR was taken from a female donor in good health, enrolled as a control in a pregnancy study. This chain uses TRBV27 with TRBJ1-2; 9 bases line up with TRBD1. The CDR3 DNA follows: TGTGCCAGCAGTCCCGGGACAGGGCTTAACTATGGCTACACCTTC. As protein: CASSPGTGLNYGYTF.